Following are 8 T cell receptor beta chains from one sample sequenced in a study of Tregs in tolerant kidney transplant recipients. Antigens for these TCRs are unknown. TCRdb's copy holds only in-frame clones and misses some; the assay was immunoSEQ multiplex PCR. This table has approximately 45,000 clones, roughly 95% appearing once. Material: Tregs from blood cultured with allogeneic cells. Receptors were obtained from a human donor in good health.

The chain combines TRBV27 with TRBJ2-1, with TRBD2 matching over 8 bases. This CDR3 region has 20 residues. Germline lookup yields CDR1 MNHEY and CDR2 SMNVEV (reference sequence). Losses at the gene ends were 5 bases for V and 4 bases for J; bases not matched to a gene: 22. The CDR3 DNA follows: TGTGCCAGCAGTCCCACCCCCCTTTGGACTAGCTCCTCTAGGTACAATGAGCAGTTCTTC. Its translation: CASSPTPLWTSSSRYNEQFF.

CDR3 DNA: TGTGCCAGCAGTTATACGGGACAGCTCTCTGGCTACACCTTC. Translation gives CASSYTGQLSGYTF. J is TRBJ1-2 and V is TRBV6-5; TRBD1 aligns across 7 bases. V dropped 3 bases and J dropped 7; count of bases not matched to a gene: 8. The CDR3 is 14 amino acids. The V gene's germline CDR1 is MNHEY and CDR2 SVGAGI.

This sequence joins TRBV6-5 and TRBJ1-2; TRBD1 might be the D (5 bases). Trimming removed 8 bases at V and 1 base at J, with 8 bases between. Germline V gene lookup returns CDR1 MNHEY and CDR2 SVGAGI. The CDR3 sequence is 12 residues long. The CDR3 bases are TGTGCCAGCCGGAGGGGTAACTATGGCTACACCTTC. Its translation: CASRRGNYGYTF.

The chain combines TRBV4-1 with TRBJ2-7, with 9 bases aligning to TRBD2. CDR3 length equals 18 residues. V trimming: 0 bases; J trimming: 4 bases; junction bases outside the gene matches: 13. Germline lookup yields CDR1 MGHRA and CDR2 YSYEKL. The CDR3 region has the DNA TGCGCCAGCAGCCAAGATGGGGGGACTAGCTCCCGATTTTACGAGCAGTACTTC. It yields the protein CASSQDGGTSSRFYEQYF.

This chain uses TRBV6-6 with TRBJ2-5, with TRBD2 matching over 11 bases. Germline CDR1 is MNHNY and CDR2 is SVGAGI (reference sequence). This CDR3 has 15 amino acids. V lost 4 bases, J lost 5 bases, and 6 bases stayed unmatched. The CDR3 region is CASSLTSGTGETQYF. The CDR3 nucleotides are TGTGCCAGCAGTTTGACTAGCGGGACAGGGGAGACCCAGTACTTC.

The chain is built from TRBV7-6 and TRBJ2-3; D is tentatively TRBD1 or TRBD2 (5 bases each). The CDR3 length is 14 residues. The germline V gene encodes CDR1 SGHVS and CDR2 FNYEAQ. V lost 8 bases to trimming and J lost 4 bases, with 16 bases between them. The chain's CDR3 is CASGLAGSPDTQYF. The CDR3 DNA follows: TGTGCCAGCGGATTAGCAGGGAGTCCAGATACGCAGTATTTT.

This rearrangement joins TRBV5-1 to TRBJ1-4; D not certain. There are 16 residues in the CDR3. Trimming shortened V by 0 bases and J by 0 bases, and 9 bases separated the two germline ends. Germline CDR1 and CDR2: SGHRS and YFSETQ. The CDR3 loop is CASSLVAGATNEKLFF. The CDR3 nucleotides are TGCGCCAGCAGCTTGGTGGCCGGCGCAACTAATGAAAAACTGTTTTTT.

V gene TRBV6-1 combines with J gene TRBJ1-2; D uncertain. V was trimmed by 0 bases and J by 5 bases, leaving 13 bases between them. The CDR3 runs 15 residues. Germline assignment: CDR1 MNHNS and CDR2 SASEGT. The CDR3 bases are TGTGCCAGCAGTGAAGCCCCAACCCCCCCTTATGGCTACACCTTC. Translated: CASSEAPTPPYGYTF.